This TCR beta chain is from a study of T cell responses to AZD1222 COVID-19 vaccine. The V gene's germline CDR1 is LNHDA and CDR2 SQIVND (reference sequence). There are 15 residues in the CDR3. The V and J ends lost 3 bases and 0 bases respectively, with 6 bases between them. Assay: immunoSEQ multiplex PCR; the TCRdb copy retains only in-frame clones and omits some. This table has 100,000 to 130,000 clones, approximately 90% appearing once. This clone was observed a handful of times. The gene calls are TRBV19 and TRBJ2-6; D is unresolved. The sample in question was peripheral blood, obtained 28 days after the second AZD1222 dose. This sequence originates from an adult who received the AZD1222 COVID-19 vaccine. The CDR3 loop reads CASSIWGSGANVLTF. CDR3 bases: TGTGCCAGTAGTATTTGGGGCTCTGGGGCCAACGTCCTGACTTTC.